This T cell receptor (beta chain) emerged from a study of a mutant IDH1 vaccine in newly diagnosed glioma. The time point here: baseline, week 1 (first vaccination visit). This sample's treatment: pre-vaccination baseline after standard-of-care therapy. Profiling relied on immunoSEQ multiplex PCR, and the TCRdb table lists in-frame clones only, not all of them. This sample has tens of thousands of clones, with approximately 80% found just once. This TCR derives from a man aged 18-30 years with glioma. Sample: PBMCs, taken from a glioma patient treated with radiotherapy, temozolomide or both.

The CDR3 nucleotides are TGTGCCAGCAGCATGCGGGAGTCCACAGATACGCAGTATTTT. It translates to CASSMRESTDTQYF. The genes are TRBV28 and TRBJ2-3, with 7 bases identical to TRBD2. V lost 6 bases, J lost 2 bases, and 5 bases stayed unmatched. Germline V lookup: CDR1 MDHEN, CDR2 SYDVKM. The CDR3 has 14 residues.